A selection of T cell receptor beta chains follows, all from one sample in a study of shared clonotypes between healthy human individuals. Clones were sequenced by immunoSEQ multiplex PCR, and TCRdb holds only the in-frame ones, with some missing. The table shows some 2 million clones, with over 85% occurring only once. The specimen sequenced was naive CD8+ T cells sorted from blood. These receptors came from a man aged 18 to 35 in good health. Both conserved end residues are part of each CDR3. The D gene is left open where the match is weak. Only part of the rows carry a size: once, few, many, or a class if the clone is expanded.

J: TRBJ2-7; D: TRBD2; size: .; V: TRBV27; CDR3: CASSHSGSYEQYF; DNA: TGTGCCAGCAGTCATAGCGGGAGTTACGAGCAGTACTTC
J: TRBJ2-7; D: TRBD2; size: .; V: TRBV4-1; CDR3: CASSPLSGGPYEQYF; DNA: TGCGCCAGCAGCCCACTTAGCGGGGGCCCATACGAGCAGTACTTC
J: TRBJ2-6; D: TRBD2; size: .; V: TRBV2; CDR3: CASRGLAEDSGANVLTF; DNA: TGTGCCAGCAGGGGACTAGCGGAGGACTCTGGGGCCAACGTCCTGACTTTC
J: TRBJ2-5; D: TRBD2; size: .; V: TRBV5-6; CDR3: CASSLAGGLQETQYF; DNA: TGTGCCAGCAGCTTGGCGGGGGGGCTCCAAGAGACCCAGTACTTC
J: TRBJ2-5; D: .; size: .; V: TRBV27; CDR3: CASRSQSLETQYF; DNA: TGTGCCAGCAGGTCACAGTCTCTAGAGACCCAGTACTTC
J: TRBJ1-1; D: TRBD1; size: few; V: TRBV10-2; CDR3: CASRISQGVNTEAFF; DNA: TGCGCCAGCAGGATTTCACAGGGGGTAAACACTGAAGCTTTCTTT
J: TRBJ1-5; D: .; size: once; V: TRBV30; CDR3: CAWSGTESNQPQHF; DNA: TGTGCCTGGAGTGGGACCGAGAGCAATCAGCCCCAGCATTTT
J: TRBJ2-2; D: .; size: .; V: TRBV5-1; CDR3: CASSLAERVGGELFF; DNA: TGCGCCAGCAGCTTGGCCGAAAGGGTTGGCGGGGAGCTGTTTTTT
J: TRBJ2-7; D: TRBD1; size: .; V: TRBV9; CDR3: CASSVGQYSYEQYF; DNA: TGTGCCAGCAGCGTGGGACAGTATTCCTACGAGCAGTACTTC
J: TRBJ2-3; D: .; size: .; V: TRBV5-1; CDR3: CATLGQGGGLTDTQYF; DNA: TGCGCCACTCTCGGACAGGGAGGGGGCCTCACAGATACGCAGTATTTT
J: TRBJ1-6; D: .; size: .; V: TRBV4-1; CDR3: CASSQEPGSSYNSPLHF; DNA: TGCGCCAGCAGCCAAGAGCCAGGGAGCTCCTATAATTCACCCCTCCACTTT
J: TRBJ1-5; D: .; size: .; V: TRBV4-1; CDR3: CASSQDDDGGAGQPQHF; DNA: TGCGCCAGCAGCCAAGACGACGACGGGGGGGCGGGACAGCCCCAGCATTTT
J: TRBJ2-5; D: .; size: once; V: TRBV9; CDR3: CASSVDGGGVKTQYF; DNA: TGTGCCAGCAGCGTAGATGGGGGTGGTGTGAAGACCCAGTACTTC
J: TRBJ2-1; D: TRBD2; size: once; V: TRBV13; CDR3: CASSWTSGAYNEQFF; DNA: TGTGCCAGCAGCTGGACTAGCGGGGCCTACAATGAGCAGTTCTTC
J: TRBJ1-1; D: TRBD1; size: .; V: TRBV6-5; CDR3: CASSSGQGNTEAFF; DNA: TGTGCCAGCAGTTCCGGACAGGGGAACACTGAAGCTTTCTTT
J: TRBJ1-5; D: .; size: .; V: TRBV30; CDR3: CAWGEQGAQPQHF; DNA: TGTGCCTGGGGGGAACAGGGAGCGCAGCCCCAGCATTTT
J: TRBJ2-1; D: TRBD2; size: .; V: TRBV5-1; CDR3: CASSSGLAGGRNEQFF; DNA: TGCGCCAGCAGCTCGGGACTAGCGGGAGGGCGCAATGAGCAGTTCTTC
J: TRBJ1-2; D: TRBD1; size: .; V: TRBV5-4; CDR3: CASSSGTGYYTF; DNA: TGTGCCAGCAGTTCCGGGACAGGGTACTACACCTTC
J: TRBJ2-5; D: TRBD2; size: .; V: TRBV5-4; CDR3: CASSRIAGGPRETQYF; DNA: TGTGCCAGCAGCCGCATAGCGGGAGGGCCCCGGGAGACCCAGTACTTC
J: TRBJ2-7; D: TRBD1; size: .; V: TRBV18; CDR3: CASSPTDRVFSYEQYF; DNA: TGTGCCAGCTCACCGACGGACAGGGTTTTCTCCTACGAGCAGTACTTC
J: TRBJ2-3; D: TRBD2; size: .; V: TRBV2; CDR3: CASRETSGSGVDTQYF; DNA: TGTGCCAGCAGGGAGACTAGCGGGAGTGGGGTAGATACGCAGTATTTT
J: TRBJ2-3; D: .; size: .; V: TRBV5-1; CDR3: CASSLARGLGGTDTQYF; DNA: TGCGCCAGCAGCTTGGCCCGGGGGCTAGGAGGAACAGATACGCAGTATTTT
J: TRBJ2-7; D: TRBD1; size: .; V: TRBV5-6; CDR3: CASSITGTGVREQYF; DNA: TGTGCCAGCAGCATTACCGGGACAGGGGTCCGCGAGCAGTACTTC
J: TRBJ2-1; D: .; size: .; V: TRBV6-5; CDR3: CASSYQGSNNEQFF; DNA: TGTGCCAGCAGTTACCAGGGGAGTAACAATGAGCAGTTCTTC
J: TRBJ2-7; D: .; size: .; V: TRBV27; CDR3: CASKPGSSYEQYF; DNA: TGTGCCAGCAAACCGGGGAGCTCCTACGAGCAGTACTTC
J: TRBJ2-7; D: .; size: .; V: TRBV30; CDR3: CAWSEAGLTYEQYF; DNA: TGTGCCTGGAGTGAGGCAGGGCTTACCTACGAGCAGTACTTC
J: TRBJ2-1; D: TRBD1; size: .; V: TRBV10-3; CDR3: CAIGSAGRGYNEQFF; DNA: TGTGCCATCGGTTCGGCCGGCAGGGGGTACAATGAGCAGTTCTTC
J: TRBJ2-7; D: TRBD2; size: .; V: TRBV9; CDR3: CASSTLAGGSYEQYF; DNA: TGTGCCAGCAGCACTCTAGCGGGGGGCTCCTACGAGCAGTACTTC
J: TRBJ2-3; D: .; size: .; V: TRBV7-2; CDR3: CASSLDGVIRDTQYF; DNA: TGTGCCAGCAGCTTAGACGGGGTCATTCGGGATACGCAGTATTTT
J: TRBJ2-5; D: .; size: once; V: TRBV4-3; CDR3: CASSQDGKVQETQYF; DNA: TGCGCCAGCAGCCAAGATGGGAAAGTCCAAGAGACCCAGTACTTC
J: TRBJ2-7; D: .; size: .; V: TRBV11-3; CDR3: CASSLGGAYTYEQYF; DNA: TGTGCCAGCAGCTTAGGGGGGGCATATACCTACGAGCAGTACTTC
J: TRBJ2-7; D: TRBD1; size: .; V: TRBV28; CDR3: CASSSTGDYYEQYF; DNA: TGTGCCAGCAGCTCTACAGGGGATTACTACGAGCAGTACTTC
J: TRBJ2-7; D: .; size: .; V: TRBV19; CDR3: CASSIGGYEQYF; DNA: TGTGCCAGTAGTATAGGCGGATACGAGCAGTACTTC
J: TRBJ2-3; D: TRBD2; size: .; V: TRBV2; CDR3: CASSEWTSGSTDTQYF; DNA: TGTGCCAGCAGTGAGTGGACTAGCGGGAGCACAGATACGCAGTATTTT
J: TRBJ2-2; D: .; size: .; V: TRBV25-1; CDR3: CASSGREGTGELFF; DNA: TGTGCCAGCAGTGGAAGGGAAGGCACCGGGGAGCTGTTTTTT
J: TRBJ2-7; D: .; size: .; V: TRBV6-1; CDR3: CAILQANYEQYF; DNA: TGTGCCATCTTACAGGCAAACTACGAGCAGTACTTC
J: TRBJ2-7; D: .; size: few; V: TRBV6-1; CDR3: CASSEEYSNTVDYEQYF; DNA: TGTGCCAGCAGTGAAGAATACAGCAACACCGTAGATTACGAGCAGTACTTC
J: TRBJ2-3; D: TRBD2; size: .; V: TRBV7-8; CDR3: CASSRGLAGAGVRSTDTQYF; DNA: TGTGCCAGCAGCCGAGGACTAGCGGGAGCGGGTGTTAGGTCCACAGATACGCAGTATTTT
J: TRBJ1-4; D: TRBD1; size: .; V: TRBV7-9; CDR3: CASSGDRAKEKLFF; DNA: TGTGCCAGCAGCGGTGACAGGGCAAAAGAAAAACTGTTTTTT
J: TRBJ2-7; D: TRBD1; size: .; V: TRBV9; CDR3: CASSVGQGASYEQYF; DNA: TGTGCCAGCAGCGTAGGACAGGGGGCTTCCTACGAGCAGTACTTC
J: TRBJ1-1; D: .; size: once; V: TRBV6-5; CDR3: CASSLQGYTEAFF; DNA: TGTGCCAGCAGCCTTCAGGGATACACTGAAGCTTTCTTT
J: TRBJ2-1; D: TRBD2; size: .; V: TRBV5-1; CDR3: CASSPGLAGDTYNEQFF; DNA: TGCGCCAGCAGCCCCGGACTAGCGGGGGATACCTACAATGAGCAGTTCTTC
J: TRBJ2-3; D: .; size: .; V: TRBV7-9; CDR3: CASSSLNTDTQYF; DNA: TGTGCCAGCAGCTCCCTAAACACAGATACGCAGTATTTT
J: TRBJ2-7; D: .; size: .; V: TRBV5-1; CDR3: CASSFEDRLYEQYF; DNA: TGCGCCAGCAGCTTTGAGGACAGACTCTACGAGCAGTACTTC
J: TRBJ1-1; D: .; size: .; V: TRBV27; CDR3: CASSLVEDTEAFF; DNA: TGTGCCAGCAGTTTAGTTGAGGACACTGAAGCTTTCTTT
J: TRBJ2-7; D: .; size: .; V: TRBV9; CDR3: CASSAEPVYEQYF; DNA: TGTGCCAGCAGCGCGGAGCCGGTGTACGAGCAGTACTTC
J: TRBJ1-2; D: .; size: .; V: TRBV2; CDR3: CASRAGGQIYGYTF; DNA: TGTGCCAGCAGGGCCGGGGGGCAAATCTATGGCTACACCTTC
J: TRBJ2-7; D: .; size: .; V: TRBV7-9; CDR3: CASSLSTGLSSYEQYF; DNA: TGTGCCAGCAGCTTAAGTACCGGACTGAGCTCCTACGAGCAGTACTTC
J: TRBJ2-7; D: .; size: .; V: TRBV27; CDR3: CASSLQASYEQYF; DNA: TGTGCCAGCAGCCTACAGGCCTCCTACGAGCAGTACTTC
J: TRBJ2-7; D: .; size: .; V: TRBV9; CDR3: CASSLTSGPTYEQYF; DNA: TGTGCCAGCAGCCTCACCAGCGGGCCAACCTACGAGCAGTACTTC
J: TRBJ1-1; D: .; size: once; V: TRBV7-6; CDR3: CASSHDPGTEAFF; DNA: TGTGCCAGCAGCCATGACCCCGGCACTGAAGCTTTCTTT
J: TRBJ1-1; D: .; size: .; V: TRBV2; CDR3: CASSPGANTEAFF; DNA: TGTGCCAGCAGTCCGGGAGCGAACACTGAAGCTTTCTTT
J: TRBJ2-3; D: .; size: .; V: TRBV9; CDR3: CASSAEGDTQYF; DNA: TGTGCCAGCAGCGCAGAAGGGGATACGCAGTATTTT
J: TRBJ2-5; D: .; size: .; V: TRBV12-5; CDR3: CASGLGLGPRETQYF; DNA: TGTGCTAGTGGTTTGGGACTGGGTCCCCGAGAGACCCAGTACTTC
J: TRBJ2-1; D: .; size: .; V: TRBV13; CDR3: CASSHPGNEQFF; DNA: TGTGCCAGCAGCCACCCAGGGAATGAGCAGTTCTTC
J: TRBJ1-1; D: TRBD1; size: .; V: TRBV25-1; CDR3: CASSELTGEENTEAFF; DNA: TGTGCCAGCAGTGAACTGACAGGGGAGGAGAACACTGAAGCTTTCTTT
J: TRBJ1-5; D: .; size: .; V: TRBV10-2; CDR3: CATKGGTAGNQPQHF; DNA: TGCGCCACTAAAGGCGGGACGGCAGGCAATCAGCCCCAGCATTTT
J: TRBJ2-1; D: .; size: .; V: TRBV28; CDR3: CASSLGGNEQFF; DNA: TGTGCCAGCAGTTTGGGGGGAAATGAGCAGTTCTTC
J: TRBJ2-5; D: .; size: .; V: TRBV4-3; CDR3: CASSQGAGIGGQETQYF; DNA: TGCGCCAGCAGCCAAGGAGCGGGGATAGGGGGACAAGAGACCCAGTACTTC